The text below deals with one TCR beta chain. As yet, its antigen is unknown. This entry comes from a study of vaccination effects on CD4 cells after COVID-19. Prior to sequencing, the ViraFEST assay stimulated PBMC with viral peptide pools, which expanded the antigen-specific CD4+ T cells. Following a roughly 10-day culture, CD4+ T cells were purified. Among the vaccine recipients, none had a prior SARS-CoV-2 infection, and nucleocapsid antibodies were negative. The repertoire was sequenced with immunoSEQ multiplex PCR; TCRdb's copy has only in-frame clones and lacks some. The sample lists approximately 40,000 clones, more than 60% occurring once. V shed 5 bases and J 3 bases; nucleotides not matched to a gene: 8. The CDR3 length is 16 residues. From germline, CDR1 is LNHDA and CDR2 SQIVND (reference sequence).

The chain is built from TRBV19 and TRBJ1-2, with 11 bases matching TRBD1. The TCR sequence derives from a human donor who received a COVID-19 vaccine. This material consisted of CD4+ T cells from PBMCs cultured with SARS-CoV-2 spike peptides, taken before COVID-19 vaccination. The CDR3 loop reads CASSQDRGRGHYGYTF. CDR3 DNA: TGTGCCAGTAGTCAGGACAGGGGGCGCGGTCACTATGGCTACACCTTC. Combining the CDR3 with reference TRBV19 and TRBJ1-2 gives the whole variable domain DGGITQSPKYLFRKEGQNVTLSCEQNLNHDAMYWYRQDPGQGLRLIYYSQIVNDFQKGDIAEGYSVSREKKESFPLTVTSAQKNPTAFYLCASSQDRGRGHYGYTFGSGTRLTVV.